The following is a T cell receptor beta chain sequence with its context. This sample is drawn from a study of T cell changes during pregnancy in multiple sclerosis. Using immunoSEQ multiplex PCR, the repertoire was profiled, and TCRdb retains in-frame clones only, with some absent. In the table there are approximately 32,000 clones, roughly nine tenths of which are singletons. The CDR3 loop spans 15 amino acids. Per germline, CDR1 MNHNY and CDR2 SVGAGI (reference sequence). V was pared by 6 bases and J by 2 bases, with 8 bases of the junction left unmatched. The clonotype originates from a female donor with multiple sclerosis, enrolled in a pregnancy study. This chain links TRBV6-6 with TRBJ2-7; 9 nucleotides align to TRBD1. The source was CD8+ T cells from peripheral blood mononuclear cells, collected in the first trimester of pregnancy. The CDR3 loop reads CASSRGRQGAYEQYF. The CDR3 DNA sequence: TGTGCCAGCAGCAGAGGTAGACAGGGGGCCTACGAGCAGTACTTC.